This record concerns one TCR beta chain sequence. The data belong to a study of blood T cell repertoires in COVID-19. Background on the study: In each case, the material was cDNA or gDNA derived from T cells, B-cell-depleted T cells, or PBMCs.

Trimming left V 1 base short and J 8 bases short, with 21 bases between. There are 16 residues in the CDR3. CDR1 and CDR2 (germline): SGDLS, YYNGEE. Libraries were prepared by immunoSEQ multiplex PCR; TCRdb keeps only in-frame clonotypes and omits some of them. Among about 320,000 clones listed, more than 75% were seen once. Sequenced input: peripheral blood. This sequence joins TRBV9 and TRBJ1-2; a weak D match, TRBD1 (6 bases). This clonotype originated in a woman aged 45-59 years with acute or convalescent COVID-19. As DNA, the CDR3 is TGTGCCAGCAGCGTACTTTCGGACAGCCATCTACGGGGCTACACCTTC. It translates to CASSVLSDSHLRGYTF.